These T cell receptor beta chains were read from a single sample in a study of T cells after yellow fever vaccination. TCRdb reprocessed the 5' RACE reads via MiXCR and lists one record per CDR3 protein. The sample records some 300,000 distinct CDR3 sequences, around 10% being singletons. The sequences come from CD4+ T cells sorted from PBMCs, collected 5 days after the yellow fever booster vaccination. These receptors were taken from a young man who received the YFV17D yellow fever vaccine. Each CDR3 is given with its conserved first and last residue. A D gene is named only where the DNA matches it firmly. Not every row has a clone size; where given, it reads once, few, many or a size class.

cdr3_nt: TGTGCCAGACATACGCAGTATTTT
cdr3_aa: CARHTQYF
j_call: TRBJ2-3
v_call: TRBV12-3/TRBV12-4
d_call: NA
clone_size: NA

cdr3_nt: TGTGCCAGCAGCCCCCAGGGAGTACAAACTGAAGCTTTCTTT
cdr3_aa: CASSPQGVQTEAFF
j_call: TRBJ1-1
v_call: TRBV7-9
d_call: NA
clone_size: NA

cdr3_nt: TGTGCCAGCAGCCCCCGCCGGGGGGATAACTATGGCTACACCTTC
cdr3_aa: CASSPRRGDNYGYTF
j_call: TRBJ1-2
v_call: TRBV11-2
d_call: NA
clone_size: few

cdr3_nt: TGTGCCAGCACAGGACAGGGAGGCGAGCAGTACTTC
cdr3_aa: CASTGQGGEQYF
j_call: TRBJ2-7
v_call: TRBV2
d_call: TRBD1
clone_size: NA

cdr3_nt: TGTGCCAGCAGCCCCGGGGGACAGGGGTTGACCGGGGAGCTGTTTTTT
cdr3_aa: CASSPGGQGLTGELFF
j_call: TRBJ2-2
v_call: TRBV7-2
d_call: TRBD1
clone_size: NA

cdr3_nt: TGTGCCAGCAGCCCTGCCGTACTAGCGGGGCAGATGGTAGAGACCCAGTACTTC
cdr3_aa: CASSPAVLAGQMVETQYF
j_call: TRBJ2-5
v_call: TRBV7-2
d_call: TRBD2
clone_size: NA

cdr3_nt: TGCGCCAGCAGCGGAAAAACGGGGGGGACCTACTATGGCTACACCTTC
cdr3_aa: CASSGKTGGTYYGYTF
j_call: TRBJ1-2
v_call: TRBV5-1
d_call: NA
clone_size: NA

cdr3_nt: TGTGCCAGCAGTCCAGAGTCCTACTACAATGAGCAGTTCTTC
cdr3_aa: CASSPESYYNEQFF
j_call: TRBJ2-1
v_call: TRBV28
d_call: NA
clone_size: few

cdr3_nt: TGCAGTGCTAGGATACGTTCCTACAATCAGCCCCAGCATTTT
cdr3_aa: CSARIRSYNQPQHF
j_call: TRBJ1-5
v_call: TRBV20-1
d_call: NA
clone_size: NA

cdr3_nt: TGTGCCAGCGGAACACAGGGGAACACTGAAGCTTTCTTT
cdr3_aa: CASGTQGNTEAFF
j_call: TRBJ1-1
v_call: TRBV7-2
d_call: NA
clone_size: few

cdr3_nt: TGCGCCAGCAGCCAAGGGGGCTTTGGAAATGAAAAACTGTTTTTT
cdr3_aa: CASSQGGFGNEKLFF
j_call: TRBJ1-4
v_call: TRBV4-3
d_call: NA
clone_size: few

cdr3_nt: TGTGCCAGCAGCTTGGCCTTACTAGATACGCAGTATTTT
cdr3_aa: CASSLALLDTQYF
j_call: TRBJ2-3
v_call: TRBV5-6
d_call: NA
clone_size: many

cdr3_nt: TGTGCCAGCAGCTTAAGTCGACAGACCCAGTACTTC
cdr3_aa: CASSLSRQTQYF
j_call: TRBJ2-5
v_call: TRBV7-2
d_call: NA
clone_size: NA

cdr3_nt: TGTGCCACCAAGGGACTAGCCGGAGAGACCCAGTACTTC
cdr3_aa: CATKGLAGETQYF
j_call: TRBJ2-5
v_call: TRBV24-1
d_call: TRBD2
clone_size: NA

cdr3_nt: TGTGCCAGCAGTTACACCTACGCTGGGGAGACCCAGTACTTC
cdr3_aa: CASSYTYAGETQYF
j_call: TRBJ2-5
v_call: TRBV6-5
d_call: NA
clone_size: few

cdr3_nt: TGTGCCAGCAGCCTGACCCGGACTAGCGGGGTCTACGAGCAGTACTTC
cdr3_aa: CASSLTRTSGVYEQYF
j_call: TRBJ2-7
v_call: TRBV5-5
d_call: TRBD2
clone_size: many

cdr3_nt: TGTGCCAGCAGCCAGAAAGGCACAGATACGCAGTATTTT
cdr3_aa: CASSQKGTDTQYF
j_call: TRBJ2-3
v_call: TRBV3-1
d_call: NA
clone_size: many

cdr3_nt: TGCGCCAGCAGCGAACCGGGACAGGGTCCGCCCCTCCACTTT
cdr3_aa: CASSEPGQGPPLHF
j_call: TRBJ1-6
v_call: TRBV5-1
d_call: TRBD1
clone_size: NA

cdr3_nt: TGTGCCAGCCGGACAGGGGCTACTCAGCCCCAGCATTTT
cdr3_aa: CASRTGATQPQHF
j_call: TRBJ1-5
v_call: TRBV21-1
d_call: NA
clone_size: few

cdr3_nt: TGCAGCGTTCGCCGGCCGAACACCGGGGAGCTGTTTTTT
cdr3_aa: CSVRRPNTGELFF
j_call: TRBJ2-2
v_call: TRBV29-1
d_call: NA
clone_size: many

cdr3_nt: TGTGCCAGCACCCATCATACCGGGGGTACAGATACGCAGTATTTT
cdr3_aa: CASTHHTGGTDTQYF
j_call: TRBJ2-3
v_call: TRBV28
d_call: NA
clone_size: many

cdr3_nt: TGTGCCAGCTTCAGTTACCCAGCGAACACTGAAGCTTTCTTT
cdr3_aa: CASFSYPANTEAFF
j_call: TRBJ1-1
v_call: TRBV6-5
d_call: NA
clone_size: few

cdr3_nt: TGTGCCAGCCTCCCGAGGGTCGGGGCCAACGTCCTGACTTTC
cdr3_aa: CASLPRVGANVLTF
j_call: TRBJ2-6
v_call: TRBV6-2/TRBV6-3
d_call: NA
clone_size: few

cdr3_nt: TGCAGTGCTAGAACCGCTAACACCGGGGAGCTGTTTTTT
cdr3_aa: CSARTANTGELFF
j_call: TRBJ2-2
v_call: TRBV20-1
d_call: NA
clone_size: many

cdr3_nt: TGCAGCGTCGAAGGGACAGGGACTAATGAAAAACTGTTTTTT
cdr3_aa: CSVEGTGTNEKLFF
j_call: TRBJ1-4
v_call: TRBV29-1
d_call: TRBD1
clone_size: few

cdr3_nt: TGCGCCAGCAGCCAAGATGTACCCGGAGATACGCAGTATTTT
cdr3_aa: CASSQDVPGDTQYF
j_call: TRBJ2-3
v_call: TRBV4-3
d_call: NA
clone_size: many

cdr3_nt: TGCAGTGCTAGAGCTTGGGGAAATCGCCTAGGCTACACCTTC
cdr3_aa: CSARAWGNRLGYTF
j_call: TRBJ1-2
v_call: TRBV20-1
d_call: NA
clone_size: NA

cdr3_nt: TGTGCCAGCAGCTTGCAGGGGGACGGTGAGCAGTTCTTC
cdr3_aa: CASSLQGDGEQFF
j_call: TRBJ2-1
v_call: TRBV7-9
d_call: TRBD1
clone_size: many

cdr3_nt: TGCGCCAGCAGCCTTGGGACTAGCGGGTCCACAGATACGCAGTATTTT
cdr3_aa: CASSLGTSGSTDTQYF
j_call: TRBJ2-3
v_call: TRBV5-1
d_call: TRBD2
clone_size: NA

cdr3_nt: TGTGCCACCAGTGCCACCAGAACCGAAGCTTTCTTT
cdr3_aa: CATSATRTEAFF
j_call: TRBJ1-1
v_call: TRBV24-1
d_call: NA
clone_size: few

cdr3_nt: TGCAGTGCTGGGAGCCCGAGGGGTGGTCAGCCCCAGCATTTT
cdr3_aa: CSAGSPRGGQPQHF
j_call: TRBJ1-5
v_call: TRBV20-1
d_call: NA
clone_size: few

cdr3_nt: TGTGCCAGCAGGACACAGGACTCCTACGAGCAGTACTTC
cdr3_aa: CASRTQDSYEQYF
j_call: TRBJ2-7
v_call: TRBV12-3/TRBV12-4
d_call: NA
clone_size: NA

cdr3_nt: TGCGCCAGCAGCTTGTTAGACTCTGGGGCCAACGTCCTGACTTTC
cdr3_aa: CASSLLDSGANVLTF
j_call: TRBJ2-6
v_call: TRBV5-1
d_call: NA
clone_size: few

cdr3_nt: TGTGCCAGCAGGTCAAACACAGGGAGGGCTAATCAGCCCCAGCATTTT
cdr3_aa: CASRSNTGRANQPQHF
j_call: TRBJ1-5
v_call: TRBV12-3/TRBV12-4
d_call: NA
clone_size: few

cdr3_nt: TGTGCCAGCAGCCCAGGGACTAGAACGACGAAAAGGGAAGAGACCCAGTACTTC
cdr3_aa: CASSPGTRTTKREETQYF
j_call: TRBJ2-5
v_call: TRBV7-9
d_call: TRBD2
clone_size: many

cdr3_nt: TGTGCCAGCAGCGCAGGGGCTAGCGGGGGGTCGAACACAGAGACCCAGTACTTC
cdr3_aa: CASSAGASGGSNTETQYF
j_call: TRBJ2-5
v_call: TRBV9
d_call: TRBD2
clone_size: few

cdr3_nt: TGTGCCAGCAGCCGAGGCCGCGCGACTAGCGGGGGGCGGGAGACCCAGTACTTC
cdr3_aa: CASSRGRATSGGRETQYF
j_call: TRBJ2-5
v_call: TRBV7-2
d_call: TRBD2
clone_size: NA

cdr3_nt: TGTGCCACCTGGGACGGGACAGGGCCCTATGGCTACACCTTC
cdr3_aa: CATWDGTGPYGYTF
j_call: TRBJ1-2
v_call: TRBV24-1
d_call: TRBD1
clone_size: few

cdr3_nt: TGTGCCAGCAGCTGGGGTAGATTGACTAATGAAAAACTGTTTTTT
cdr3_aa: CASSWGRLTNEKLFF
j_call: TRBJ1-4
v_call: TRBV5-6
d_call: NA
clone_size: NA

cdr3_nt: TGCGCCAGCAGCTGGAGCTCGGGACAGGGGGCTCGAACTGAAGCTTTCTTT
cdr3_aa: CASSWSSGQGARTEAFF
j_call: TRBJ1-1
v_call: TRBV5-1
d_call: TRBD1
clone_size: NA

cdr3_nt: TGTGCCAGCAGCCAAGTCCTGGGTCGAGAGACCCAGTACTTC
cdr3_aa: CASSQVLGRETQYF
j_call: TRBJ2-5
v_call: TRBV4-2
d_call: NA
clone_size: NA

cdr3_nt: TGCAGTGCTAACCTCCTGAGGCTAAGAACCACAGATACGCAGTATTTT
cdr3_aa: CSANLLRLRTTDTQYF
j_call: TRBJ2-3
v_call: TRBV20-1
d_call: NA
clone_size: NA

cdr3_nt: TGCAGTGCTAGCCGGCTAGCGGGGGCGAACACCGGGGAGCTGTTTTTT
cdr3_aa: CSASRLAGANTGELFF
j_call: TRBJ2-2
v_call: TRBV20-1
d_call: TRBD2
clone_size: NA

cdr3_nt: TGTGCCAGCACTCCCCCCCCCGGGGAGCTGTTTTTT
cdr3_aa: CASTPPPGELFF
j_call: TRBJ2-2
v_call: TRBV6-6
d_call: NA
clone_size: NA

cdr3_nt: TGTGCAAGTCGCTCAGGAGGGGAACGTAGCACAGATACGCAGTATTTT
cdr3_aa: CASRSGGERSTDTQYF
j_call: TRBJ2-3
v_call: TRBV12-2
d_call: NA
clone_size: NA

cdr3_nt: TGTGCCAGCAGCTTTTCGGGGCTCGACACAGATACGCAGTATTTT
cdr3_aa: CASSFSGLDTDTQYF
j_call: TRBJ2-3
v_call: TRBV7-2
d_call: NA
clone_size: few

cdr3_nt: TGTGCCAGCAGCCGGGGGGACGGGGGTACGCAGTATTTT
cdr3_aa: CASSRGDGGTQYF
j_call: TRBJ2-3
v_call: TRBV7-9
d_call: TRBD2
clone_size: NA

cdr3_nt: TGCGCCAGCAGCCCGGTGGTAGACGATACGCAGTATTTT
cdr3_aa: CASSPVVDDTQYF
j_call: TRBJ2-3
v_call: TRBV5-1
d_call: NA
clone_size: many

cdr3_nt: TGTGCCAGCAGTACCTCGAGTGGGACTGGAAACACCATATATTTT
cdr3_aa: CASSTSSGTGNTIYF
j_call: TRBJ1-3
v_call: TRBV6-6
d_call: NA
clone_size: few

cdr3_nt: TGTGCCAGCAGCTTAAACTCCATGAGAGATACGCAGTATTTT
cdr3_aa: CASSLNSMRDTQYF
j_call: TRBJ2-3
v_call: TRBV7-2
d_call: NA
clone_size: few

cdr3_nt: TGTGCCAGCAGTTCAGGACGGGGGCCCAGATCACCCCTCCACTTT
cdr3_aa: CASSSGRGPRSPLHF
j_call: TRBJ1-6
v_call: TRBV7-2
d_call: NA
clone_size: many

cdr3_nt: TGTGCCAGCAGTTACCCAGGGGGCGCGAACACCGGGGAGCTGTTTTTT
cdr3_aa: CASSYPGGANTGELFF
j_call: TRBJ2-2
v_call: TRBV6-6
d_call: TRBD1
clone_size: NA